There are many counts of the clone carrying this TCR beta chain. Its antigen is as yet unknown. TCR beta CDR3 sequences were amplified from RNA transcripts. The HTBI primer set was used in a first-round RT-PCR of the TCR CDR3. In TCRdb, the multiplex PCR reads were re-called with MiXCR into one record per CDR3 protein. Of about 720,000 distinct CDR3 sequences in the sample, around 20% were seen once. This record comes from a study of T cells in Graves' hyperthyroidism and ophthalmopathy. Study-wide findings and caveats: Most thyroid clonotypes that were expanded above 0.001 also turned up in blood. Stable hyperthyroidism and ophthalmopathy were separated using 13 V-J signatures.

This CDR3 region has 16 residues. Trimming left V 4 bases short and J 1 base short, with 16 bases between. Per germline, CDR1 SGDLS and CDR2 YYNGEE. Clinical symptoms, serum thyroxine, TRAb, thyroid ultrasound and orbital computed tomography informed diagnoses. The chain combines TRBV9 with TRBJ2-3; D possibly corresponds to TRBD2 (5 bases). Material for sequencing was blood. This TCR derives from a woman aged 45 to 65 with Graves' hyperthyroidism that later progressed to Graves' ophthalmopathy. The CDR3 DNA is TGTGCCAGCAGCCCAGACGAGGGCGGGCGCACAGATACGCAGTATTTT. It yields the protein CASSPDEGGRTDTQYF.